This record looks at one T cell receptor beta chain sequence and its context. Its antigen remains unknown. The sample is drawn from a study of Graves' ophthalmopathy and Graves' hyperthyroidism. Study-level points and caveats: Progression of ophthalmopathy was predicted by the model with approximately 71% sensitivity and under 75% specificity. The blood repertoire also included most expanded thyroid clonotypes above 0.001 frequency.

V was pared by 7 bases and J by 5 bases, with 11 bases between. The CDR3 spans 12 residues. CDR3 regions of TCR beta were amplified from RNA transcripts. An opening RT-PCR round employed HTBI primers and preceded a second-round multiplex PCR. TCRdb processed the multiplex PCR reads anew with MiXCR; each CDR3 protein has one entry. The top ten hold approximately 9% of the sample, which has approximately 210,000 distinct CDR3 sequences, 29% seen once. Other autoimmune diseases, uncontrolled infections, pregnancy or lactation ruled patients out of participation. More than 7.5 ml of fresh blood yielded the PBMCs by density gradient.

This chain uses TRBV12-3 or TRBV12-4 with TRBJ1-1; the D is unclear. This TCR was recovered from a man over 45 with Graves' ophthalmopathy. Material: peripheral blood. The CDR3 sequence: CASTFTGTEAFF. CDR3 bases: TGTGCCAGCACTTTCACGGGGACTGAAGCTTTCTTT.